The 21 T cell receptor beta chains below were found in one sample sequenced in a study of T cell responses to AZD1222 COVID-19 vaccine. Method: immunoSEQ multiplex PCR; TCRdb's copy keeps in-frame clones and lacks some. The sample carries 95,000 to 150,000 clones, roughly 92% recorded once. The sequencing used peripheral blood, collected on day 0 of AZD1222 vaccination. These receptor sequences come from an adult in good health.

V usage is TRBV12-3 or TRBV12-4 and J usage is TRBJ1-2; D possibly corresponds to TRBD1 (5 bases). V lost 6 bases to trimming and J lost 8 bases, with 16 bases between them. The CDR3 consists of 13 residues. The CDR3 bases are TGTGCCAGCAGCCACCCGGGACGCGGGGGCTACACCTTC. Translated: CASSHPGRGGYTF.

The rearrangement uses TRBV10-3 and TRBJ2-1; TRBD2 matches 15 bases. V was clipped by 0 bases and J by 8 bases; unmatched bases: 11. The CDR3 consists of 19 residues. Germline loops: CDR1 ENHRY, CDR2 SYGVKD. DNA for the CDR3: TGTGCCATCAGTGAGTCGACGGGACTAGCGGGGGGTACAGTCGATGAGCAGTTCTTC. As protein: CAISESTGLAGGTVDEQFF.

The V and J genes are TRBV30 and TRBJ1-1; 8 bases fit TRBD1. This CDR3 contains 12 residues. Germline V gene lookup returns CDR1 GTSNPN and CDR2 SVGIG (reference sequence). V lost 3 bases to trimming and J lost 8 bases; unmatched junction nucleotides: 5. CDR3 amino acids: CAWSDRDREAFF. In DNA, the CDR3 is TGTGCCTGGAGCGACCGGGACAGGGAAGCTTTCTTT.

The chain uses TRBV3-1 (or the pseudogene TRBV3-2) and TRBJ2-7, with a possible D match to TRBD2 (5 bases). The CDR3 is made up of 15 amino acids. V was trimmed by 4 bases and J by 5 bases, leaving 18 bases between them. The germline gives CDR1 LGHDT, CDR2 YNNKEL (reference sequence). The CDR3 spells CASSLGVGNQNEQYV. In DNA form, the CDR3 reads TGTGCCAGCAGCCTGGGAGTAGGGAACCAAAACGAGCAGTACGTC.

CDR3 in DNA: TGTGCCAGCAACGACATTCAGTACTTC. It translates to CASNDIQYF. V gene TRBV6-7 combines with J gene TRBJ2-4; D is undetermined. TRBV6-7 is known as an ORF, though its function is uncertain. Trimming left V 7 bases short and J 8 bases short, with 3 bases between. This CDR3 spans 9 amino acids.

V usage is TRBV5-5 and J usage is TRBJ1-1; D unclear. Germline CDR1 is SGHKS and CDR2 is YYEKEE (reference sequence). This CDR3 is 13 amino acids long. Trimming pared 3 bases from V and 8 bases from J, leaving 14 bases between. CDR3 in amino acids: CASSWLPDPEAFF. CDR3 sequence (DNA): TGTGCCAGCAGCTGGCTCCCGGACCCCGAAGCTTTCTTT.

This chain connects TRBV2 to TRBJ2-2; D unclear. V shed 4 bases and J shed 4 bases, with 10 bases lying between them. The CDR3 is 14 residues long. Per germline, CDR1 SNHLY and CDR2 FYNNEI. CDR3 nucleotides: TGTGCCAGCAGTGCGGTAGTTACCACCGGGGAGCTGTTTTTT. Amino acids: CASSAVVTTGELFF.

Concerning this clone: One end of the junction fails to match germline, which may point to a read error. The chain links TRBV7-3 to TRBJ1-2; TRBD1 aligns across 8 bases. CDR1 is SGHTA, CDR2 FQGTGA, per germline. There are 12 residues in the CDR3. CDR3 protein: CASSTRTGNKAF. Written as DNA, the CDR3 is TGTGCCAGCAGCACCCGGACAGGGAATAAAGCCTTC. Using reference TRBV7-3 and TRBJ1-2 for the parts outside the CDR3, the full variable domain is GAGVSQTPSNKVTEKGKYVELRCDPISGHTALYWYRQSLGQGPEFLIYFQGTGAADDSGLPNDRFFAVRPEGSVSTLKIQRTERGDSAVYLCASSTRTGNKAFGSGTRLTVV.

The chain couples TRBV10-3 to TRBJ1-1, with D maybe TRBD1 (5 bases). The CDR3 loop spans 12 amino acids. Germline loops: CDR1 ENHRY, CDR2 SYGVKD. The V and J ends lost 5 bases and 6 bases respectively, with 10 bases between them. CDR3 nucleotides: TGTGCCATCAGTTCAGGGATACCTGAAGCTTTCTTT. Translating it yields CAISSGIPEAFF.

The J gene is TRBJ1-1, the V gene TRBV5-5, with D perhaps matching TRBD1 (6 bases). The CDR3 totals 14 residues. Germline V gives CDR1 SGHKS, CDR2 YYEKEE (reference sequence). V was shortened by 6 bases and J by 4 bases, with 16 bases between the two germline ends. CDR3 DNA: TGTGCCAGCATCAAGGGGGGCCAAGGCACTGAAGCTTTCTTT. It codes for CASIKGGQGTEAFF.

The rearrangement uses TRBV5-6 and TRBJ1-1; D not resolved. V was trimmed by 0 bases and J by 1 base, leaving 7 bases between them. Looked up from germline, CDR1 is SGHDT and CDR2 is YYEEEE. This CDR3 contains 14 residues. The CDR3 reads CASSLGSENTEAFF. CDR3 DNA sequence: TGTGCCAGCAGCTTGGGATCTGAGAACACTGAAGCTTTCTTT.

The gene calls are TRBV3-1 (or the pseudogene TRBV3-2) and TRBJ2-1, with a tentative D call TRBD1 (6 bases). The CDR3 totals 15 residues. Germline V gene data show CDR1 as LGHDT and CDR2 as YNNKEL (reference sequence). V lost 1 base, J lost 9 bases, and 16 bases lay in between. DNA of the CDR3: TGTGCCAGCAGCCAAGTGAACAGGGTCTATGGTGAGCAGTTCTTC. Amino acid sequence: CASSQVNRVYGEQFF.

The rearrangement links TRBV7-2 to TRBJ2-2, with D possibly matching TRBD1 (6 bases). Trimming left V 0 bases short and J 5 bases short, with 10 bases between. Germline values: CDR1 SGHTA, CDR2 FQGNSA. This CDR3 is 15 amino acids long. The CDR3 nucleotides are TGTGCCAGCAGCTTAGCTGGACAGCCGACCGGGGAGCTGTTTTTT. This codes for CASSLAGQPTGELFF.

CDR3: CASSTEESPLHF. In DNA, the CDR3 is TGTGCCAGCAGCACGGAGGAATCACCCCTCCACTTT. The chain recombines TRBV7-9 with TRBJ1-6; the D is unclear. Germline assignment: CDR1 SEHNR and CDR2 FQNEAQ (reference sequence). This CDR3 comprises 12 residues. Trimming shortened V by 5 bases and J by 10 bases, and 9 bases separated the two germline ends.

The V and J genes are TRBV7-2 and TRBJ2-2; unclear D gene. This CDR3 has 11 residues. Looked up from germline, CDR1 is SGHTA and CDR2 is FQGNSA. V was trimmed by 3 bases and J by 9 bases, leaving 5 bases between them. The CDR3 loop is CASSFERELFF. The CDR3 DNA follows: TGTGCCAGCAGCTTTGAAAGGGAGCTGTTTTTT.

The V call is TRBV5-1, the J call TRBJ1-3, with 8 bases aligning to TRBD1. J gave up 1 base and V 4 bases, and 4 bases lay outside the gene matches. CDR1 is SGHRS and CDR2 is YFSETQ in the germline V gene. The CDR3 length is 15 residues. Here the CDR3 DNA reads TGCGCCAGCAGCAGCGGACAGGGTTCTGGAAACACCATATATTTT. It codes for CASSSGQGSGNTIYF.

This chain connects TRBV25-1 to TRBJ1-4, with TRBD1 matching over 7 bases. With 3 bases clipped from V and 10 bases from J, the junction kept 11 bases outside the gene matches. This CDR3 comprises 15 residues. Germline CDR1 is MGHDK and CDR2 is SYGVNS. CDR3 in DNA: TGTGCCAGCAGTGATTTTACAGGGGAGGTCGGAAAACTGTTTTTT. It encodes CASSDFTGEVGKLFF.

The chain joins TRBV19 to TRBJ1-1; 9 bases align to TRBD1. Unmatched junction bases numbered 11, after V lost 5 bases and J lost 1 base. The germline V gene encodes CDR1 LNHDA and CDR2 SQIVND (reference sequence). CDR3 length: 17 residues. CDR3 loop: CASSADRGAGGNTEAFF. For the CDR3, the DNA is TGTGCCAGTAGTGCGGACAGGGGCGCGGGTGGGAACACTGAAGCTTTCTTT. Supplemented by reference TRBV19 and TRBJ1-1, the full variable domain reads DGGITQSPKYLFRKEGQNVTLSCEQNLNHDAMYWYRQDPGQGLRLIYYSQIVNDFQKGDIAEGYSVSREKKESFPLTVTSAQKNPTAFYLCASSADRGAGGNTEAFFGQGTRLTVV.

For the CDR3, the DNA is TGTGCCAGCAGCCGCGAAGGGACAGTGAACACTGAAGCTTTCTTT. Its translation: CASSREGTVNTEAFF. The rearrangement uses TRBV3-1 (or the pseudogene TRBV3-2) and TRBJ1-1, with 7 bases identical to TRBD1. Unmatched junction bases numbered 5, after V lost 4 bases and J lost 0 bases. The CDR3 sequence is 15 residues long. The V gene's germline CDR1 is LGHDT and CDR2 YNNKEL (reference sequence).

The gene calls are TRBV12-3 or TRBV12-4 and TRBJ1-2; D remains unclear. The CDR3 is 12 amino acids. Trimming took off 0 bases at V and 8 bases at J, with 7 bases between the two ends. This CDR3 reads CASSLASSGYTF. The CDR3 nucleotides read TGTGCCAGCAGTTTAGCGAGTTCGGGCTACACCTTC.

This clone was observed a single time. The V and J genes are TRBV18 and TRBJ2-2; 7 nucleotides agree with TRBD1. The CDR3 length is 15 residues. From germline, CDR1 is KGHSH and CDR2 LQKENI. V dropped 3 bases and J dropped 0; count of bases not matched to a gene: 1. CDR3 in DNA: TGTGCCAGCTCACCGGACAGGTCGAACACCGGGGAGCTGTTTTTT. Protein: CASSPDRSNTGELFF.